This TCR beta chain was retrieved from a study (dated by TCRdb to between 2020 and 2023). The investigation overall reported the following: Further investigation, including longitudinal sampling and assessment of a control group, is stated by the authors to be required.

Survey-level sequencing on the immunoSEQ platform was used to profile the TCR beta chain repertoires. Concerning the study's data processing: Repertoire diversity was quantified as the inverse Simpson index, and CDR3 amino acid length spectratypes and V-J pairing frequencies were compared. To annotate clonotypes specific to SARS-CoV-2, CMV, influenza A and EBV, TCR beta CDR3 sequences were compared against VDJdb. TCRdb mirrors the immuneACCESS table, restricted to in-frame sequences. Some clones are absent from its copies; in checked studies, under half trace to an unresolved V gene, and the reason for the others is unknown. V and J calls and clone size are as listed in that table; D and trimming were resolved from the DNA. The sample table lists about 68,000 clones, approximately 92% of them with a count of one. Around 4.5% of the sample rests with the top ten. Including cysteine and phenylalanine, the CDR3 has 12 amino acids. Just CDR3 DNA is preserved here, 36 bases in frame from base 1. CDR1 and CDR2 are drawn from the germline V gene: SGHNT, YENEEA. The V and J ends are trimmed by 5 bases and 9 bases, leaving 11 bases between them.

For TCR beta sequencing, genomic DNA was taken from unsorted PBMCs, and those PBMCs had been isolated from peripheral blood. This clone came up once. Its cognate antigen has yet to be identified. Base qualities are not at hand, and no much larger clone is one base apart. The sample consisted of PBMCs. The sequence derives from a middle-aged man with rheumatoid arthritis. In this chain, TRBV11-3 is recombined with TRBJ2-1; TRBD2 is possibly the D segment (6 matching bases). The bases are TGTGCCAGCAGCCCCGGGAGCGGTGAGCAGTTCTTC. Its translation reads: CASSPGSGEQFF. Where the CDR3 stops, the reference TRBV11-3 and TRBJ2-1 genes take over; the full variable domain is EAGVVQSPRYKIIEKKQPVAFWCNPISGHNTLYWYLQNLGQGPELLIRYENEEAVDDSQLPKDRFSAERLKGVDSTLKIQPAELGDSAVYLCASSPGSGEQFFGPGTRLTVL.